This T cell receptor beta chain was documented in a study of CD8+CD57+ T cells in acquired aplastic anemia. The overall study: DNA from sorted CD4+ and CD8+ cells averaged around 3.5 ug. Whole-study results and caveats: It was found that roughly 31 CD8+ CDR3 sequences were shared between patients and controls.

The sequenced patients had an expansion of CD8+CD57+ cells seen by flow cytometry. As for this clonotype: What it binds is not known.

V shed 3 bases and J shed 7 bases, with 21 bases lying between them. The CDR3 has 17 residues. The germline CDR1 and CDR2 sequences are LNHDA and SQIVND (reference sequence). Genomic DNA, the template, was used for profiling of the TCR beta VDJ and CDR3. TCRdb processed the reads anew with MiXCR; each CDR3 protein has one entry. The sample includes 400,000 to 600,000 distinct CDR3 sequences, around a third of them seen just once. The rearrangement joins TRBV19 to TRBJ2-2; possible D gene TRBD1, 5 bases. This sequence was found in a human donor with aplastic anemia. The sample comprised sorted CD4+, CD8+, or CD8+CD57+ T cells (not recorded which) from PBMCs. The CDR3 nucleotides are TGTGCCAGTAGTATTTTAGTGTCGCAGGGCTACATCGGGGAGCTGTTTTTT. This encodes CASSILVSQGYIGELFF.